This T cell receptor (beta chain) was retrieved from a study of CD8+ T cells in alopecia areata (dated by TCRdb to the late 2010s). At the level of the whole study: Treated patients were enrolled in an open-label pilot trial of oral tofacitinib, 5 to 10 mg twice daily, for moderate-to-severe alopecia areata. RNA was extracted with the PAXgene miRNA kit for fixed scalp, the miRNeasy kit for PBMCs, and the RNeasy kit for mouse skin. Tofacitinib was administered for 6 to 18 months, and 6 months of follow-up off drug were then conducted to assess delayed response and recurrence. Tofacitinib-treated patients had biopsies at baseline and at 4 and 24 weeks of treatment, with a later scalp biopsy in several patients. In both human patients and the C3H/HeJ mouse model, the study applied high-throughput TCRbeta sequencing to look at T cell clonal expansion in alopecia areata. immunoSEQ multiplex PCR using 35 Vbeta forward primers and 13 Jbeta reverse primers was used to amplify TCRbeta CDR3 regions. Scalp clonality was compared among normal scalp (n=4), patchy alopecia areata scalp (n=8), and alopecia totalis/universalis scalp (n=8). On the human side, TCRbeta sequencing was run on scalp tissue and on sorted CD4+ and CD8+ peripheral blood T cells from healthy controls and from alopecia areata patients with either patchy or totalis/universalis disease.

Lesional scalp punch biopsies and peripheral blood were obtained from alopecia areata patients. PBMCs were isolated by density centrifugation and stained for CD3, CD4 and CD8, and CD4+ and CD8+ T cells were sorted on a FACSAria. Library construction relied on the immunoSEQ multiplex PCR assay. For TCR sequencing, RNA was extracted from every sample and reverse transcribed into cDNA to serve as template. First-strand cDNA was synthesized using SuperScript III with a 2:1 mix of oligo-dT and random hexamers. A synthetic immune receptor repertoire was used to measure amplification bias, and any remaining bias was corrected computationally. The original pipeline was this. After raw reads were preprocessed to remove errors, the CDR3 was defined following IMGT conventions as running from the conserved cysteine to phenylalanine. Clonality was calculated as 1 minus Shannon entropy normalized by log2 of the number of productive unique TCRs. CD4 or CD8 identity of scalp clones was inferred by cross-referencing scalp TCRbeta sequences with sorted blood CD4 and CD8 repertoires. The table comes from immuneACCESS by way of TCRdb, which keeps in-frame sequences with V and J called. Part of the clones is missing from these tables; in studies checked, under half for an unresolved V gene and the rest for unknown reasons. V, J and clone size were drawn from that table, and D and trimming were deduced from the DNA. The sample data list about 97,000 clones, and 35% to 45% of these were observed just once. Approximately 1.5% of the sample rests with the top ten.

General conclusions and limits of the study: Unlike mouse skin, where gammadelta T cells dominate, normal human skin contains resident alphabeta T cells that get sequenced too, which complicates analysis of the scalp TCR repertoire. Shared TCR sequences between patients were less evident than in mice, which may be partly attributable to HLA diversity in the patient population. Lesional scalp, especially in alopecia totalis/universalis, showed higher clonality and more expanded CD8+ clones than normal scalp, suggesting antigenic drive.

This clone has just a few counts. Its specific antigen is unknown. Per-base quality was not reported, and no clone a single base away is much larger than it. The specimen sequenced was CD4+ T cells sorted from blood. The sequence came from a human donor with alopecia areata.

The CDR3 region: CASSLGTSYNEQFF. The nucleotide sequence reads TGTGCCAGCAGCTTAGGCACCTCCTACAATGAGCAGTTCTTC. This sequence uses TRBV11-1 and TRBJ2-1; the D gene remains uncertain. Cut back by 1 base and 0 bases, the V and J ends lie 4 bases apart. The germline V gene (reference sequence) provides CDR1 SGHAT and CDR2 FQDESV. The CDR3, cysteine through phenylalanine, is 14 amino acids long. CDR3 DNA is the only sequence kept; it has 42 bases, read in frame from the first base.